This T cell receptor beta chain was retrieved from a study of T cell responses to AZD1222 COVID-19 vaccine. General study results and limits: Clonal diversity was possibly underestimated; the donors were predominantly white British and more often female.

Measured with immunoSEQ multiplex PCR; TCRdb has only the in-frame clones, and not every one. The table shows about 130,000 clones, with approximately 93% occurring only once. As concerns this clone: No antigen is known for it.

CDR1 is MDHEN and CDR2 is SYDVKM in the germline V gene. The CDR3 is 12 residues long. V lost 6 bases to trimming and J lost 9 bases, with 9 bases between them. The genes are TRBV28 and TRBJ1-6; D ambiguous. This receptor was taken from an adult in good health. The starting material was peripheral blood, obtained on day 0 of AZD1222 vaccination. The CDR3 loop is CASRGPVSPLHF. CDR3 nucleotide sequence: TGTGCCAGCAGGGGTCCCGTTTCACCCCTCCACTTT.